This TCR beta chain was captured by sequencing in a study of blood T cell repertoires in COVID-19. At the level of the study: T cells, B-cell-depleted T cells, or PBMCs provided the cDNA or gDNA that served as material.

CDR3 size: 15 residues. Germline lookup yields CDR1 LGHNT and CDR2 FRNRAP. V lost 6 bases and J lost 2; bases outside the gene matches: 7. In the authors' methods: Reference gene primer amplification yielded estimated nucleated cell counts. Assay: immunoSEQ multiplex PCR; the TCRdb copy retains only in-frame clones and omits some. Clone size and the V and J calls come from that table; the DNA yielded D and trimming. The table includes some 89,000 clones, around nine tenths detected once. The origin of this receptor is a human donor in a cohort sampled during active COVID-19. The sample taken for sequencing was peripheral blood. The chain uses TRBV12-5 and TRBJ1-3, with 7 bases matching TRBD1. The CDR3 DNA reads TGTGCTAGTGGCCGTGACAGGGCTACTGGAAACACCATATATTTT. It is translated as CASGRDRATGNTIYF.